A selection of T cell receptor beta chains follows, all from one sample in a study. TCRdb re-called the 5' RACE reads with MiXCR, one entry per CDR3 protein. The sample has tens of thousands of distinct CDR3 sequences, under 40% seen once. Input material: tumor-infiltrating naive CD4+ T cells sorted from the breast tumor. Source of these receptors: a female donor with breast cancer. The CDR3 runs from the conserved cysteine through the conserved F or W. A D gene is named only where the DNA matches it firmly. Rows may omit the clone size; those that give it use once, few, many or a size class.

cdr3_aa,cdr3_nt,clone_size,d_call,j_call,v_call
CASSLGQAPTNEKLFF,TGTGCCAGCAGCTTGGGACAGGCGCCAACTAATGAAAAACTGTTTTTT,many,TRBD1,TRBJ1-4,TRBV7-9
CASSIIQGFNEQFF,TGTGCCAGTAGTATTATTCAGGGGTTCAATGAGCAGTTCTTC,-,-,TRBJ2-1,TRBV19
CSARGGLTSGSYNEQFF,TGCAGTGCTAGAGGTGGGTTGACTAGCGGGTCCTACAATGAGCAGTTCTTC,many,TRBD2,TRBJ2-1,TRBV20-1
CASSLGSPYNEQFF,TGTGCCAGCAGCCTAGGCTCTCCCTACAATGAGCAGTTCTTC,few,-,TRBJ2-1,TRBV9
CASSLWTSESTDTQYF,TGCGCCAGCAGCTTGTGGACTAGCGAAAGCACAGATACGCAGTATTTT,-,TRBD2,TRBJ2-3,TRBV5-1
CASGLELYEQYF,TGTGCTAGTGGTTTGGAACTCTACGAGCAGTACTTC,-,-,TRBJ2-7,TRBV12-5
CASSQSGALGTEAFF,TGTGCCAGCAGCCAATCGGGGGCGCTGGGCACTGAAGCTTTCTTT,few,-,TRBJ1-1,TRBV3-1
CSAPAGQNSNQPQHF,TGCAGTGCCCCGGCGGGGCAAAATAGCAATCAGCCCCAGCATTTT,-,-,TRBJ1-5,TRBV20-1
CATSGNYRGISNQPQHF,TGTGCCACCAGCGGAAATTACAGGGGGATTAGCAATCAGCCCCAGCATTTT,medium-sized,TRBD1,TRBJ1-5,TRBV15
CASSQALAGYNEQFF,TGCGCCAGCAGCCAAGCGCTAGCGGGTTACAATGAGCAGTTCTTC,-,TRBD2,TRBJ2-1,TRBV4-1
CASSLNVVTTMNTGELFF,TGTGCCAGCAGCTTAAATGTGGTTACAACTATGAACACCGGGGAGCTGTTTTTT,few,-,TRBJ2-2,TRBV7-3
CASSQDQGRYDTEAFF,TGTGCCAGCAGCCAAGATCAGGGCAGGTATGACACTGAAGCTTTCTTT,many,-,TRBJ1-1,TRBV4-2
CASSKDLWRGEQYF,TGTGCCAGCAGCAAAGATCTGTGGCGGGGAGAGCAGTACTTC,many,-,TRBJ2-7,TRBV21-1
CASSLGTHANTGELFF,TGCGCCAGCAGCTTGGGGACACATGCGAACACCGGGGAGCTGTTTTTT,many,-,TRBJ2-2,TRBV5-1
CSTLDPLPYNEQFF,TGCAGTACTCTCGACCCCCTTCCCTACAATGAGCAGTTCTTC,once,-,TRBJ2-1,TRBV20-1
CAISEAGAPETQYF,TGTGCCATCAGTGAAGCAGGGGCTCCAGAGACCCAGTACTTC,medium-sized,-,TRBJ2-5,TRBV10-3
CASLPTVFRPQHF,TGTGCCAGCCTCCCGACAGTCTTCAGGCCCCAGCATTTT,-,-,TRBJ1-5,TRBV12-3/TRBV12-4
CASSIDVENTEAFF,TGCGCCAGCAGCATCGACGTAGAGAACACTGAAGCTTTCTTT,medium-sized,-,TRBJ1-1,TRBV5-1
CSVDGGLGGFRSGYTF,TGCAGCGTTGATGGGGGACTCGGGGGGTTTCGGAGTGGCTACACCTTC,many,-,TRBJ1-2,TRBV29-1
CATGDRDINIQYF,TGTGCCACCGGGGACAGGGATATAAACATTCAGTACTTC,few,TRBD1,TRBJ2-4,TRBV24-1
CSASGQRSNQPQHF,TGCAGTGCTAGTGGGCAGCGTAGCAATCAGCCCCAGCATTTT,medium-sized,-,TRBJ1-5,TRBV20-1
CASSFFVNEQFF,TGTGCCAGCAGTTTTTTCGTAAATGAGCAGTTCTTC,-,-,TRBJ2-1,TRBV12-3/TRBV12-4
CASSLASRGAGSGNNEQFF,TGCGCCAGCAGCTTGGCTAGTAGAGGAGCGGGGAGTGGAAACAATGAGCAGTTCTTC,medium-sized,TRBD2,TRBJ2-1,TRBV5-1